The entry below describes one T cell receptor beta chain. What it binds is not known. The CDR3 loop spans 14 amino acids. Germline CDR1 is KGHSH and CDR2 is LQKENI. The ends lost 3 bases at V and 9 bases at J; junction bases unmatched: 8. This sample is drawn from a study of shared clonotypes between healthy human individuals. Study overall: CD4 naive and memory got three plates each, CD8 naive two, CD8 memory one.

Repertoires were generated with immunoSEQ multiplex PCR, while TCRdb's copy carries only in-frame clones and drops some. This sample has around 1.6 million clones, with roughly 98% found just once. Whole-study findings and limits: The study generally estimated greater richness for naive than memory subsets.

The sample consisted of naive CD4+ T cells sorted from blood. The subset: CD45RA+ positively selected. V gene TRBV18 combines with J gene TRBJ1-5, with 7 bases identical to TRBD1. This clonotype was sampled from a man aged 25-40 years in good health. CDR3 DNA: TGTGCCAGCTCACCCCGACAGGGTACGCCGCCCCAGCATTTT. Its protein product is CASSPRQGTPPQHF. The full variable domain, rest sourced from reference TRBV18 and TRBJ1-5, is NAGVMQNPRHLVRRRGQEARLRCSPMKGHSHVYWYRQLPEEGLKFMVYLQKENIIDESGMPKERFSAEFPKEGPSILRIQQVVRGDSAAYFCASSPRQGTPPQHFGDGTRLSIL.